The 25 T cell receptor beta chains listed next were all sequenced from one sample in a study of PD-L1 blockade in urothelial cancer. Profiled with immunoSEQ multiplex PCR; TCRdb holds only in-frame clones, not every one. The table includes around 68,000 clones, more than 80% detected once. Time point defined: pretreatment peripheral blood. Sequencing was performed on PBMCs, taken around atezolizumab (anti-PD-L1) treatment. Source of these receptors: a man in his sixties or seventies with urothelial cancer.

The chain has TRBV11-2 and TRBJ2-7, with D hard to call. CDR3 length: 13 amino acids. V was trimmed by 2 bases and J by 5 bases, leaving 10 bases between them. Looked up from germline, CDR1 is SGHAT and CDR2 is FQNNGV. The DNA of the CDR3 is TGTGCCAGCAGCTTAAGAGAAAAGCACGAGCAGTACTTC. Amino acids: CASSLREKHEQYF.

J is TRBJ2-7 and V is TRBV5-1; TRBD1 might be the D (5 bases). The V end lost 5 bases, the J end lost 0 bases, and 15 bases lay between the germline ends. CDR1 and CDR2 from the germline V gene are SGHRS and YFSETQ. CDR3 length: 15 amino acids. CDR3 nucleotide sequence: TGCGCCAGCAGTTCCTTAGGGGCCAGCTCCTACGAGCAGTACTTC. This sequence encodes CASSSLGASSYEQYF.

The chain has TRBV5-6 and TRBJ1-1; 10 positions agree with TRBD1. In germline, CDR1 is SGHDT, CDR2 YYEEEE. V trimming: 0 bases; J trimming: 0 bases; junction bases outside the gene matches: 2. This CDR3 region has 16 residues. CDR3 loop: CASSLGGTGVNTEAFF. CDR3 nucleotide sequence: TGTGCCAGCAGCTTGGGGGGGACAGGGGTGAACACTGAAGCTTTCTTT.

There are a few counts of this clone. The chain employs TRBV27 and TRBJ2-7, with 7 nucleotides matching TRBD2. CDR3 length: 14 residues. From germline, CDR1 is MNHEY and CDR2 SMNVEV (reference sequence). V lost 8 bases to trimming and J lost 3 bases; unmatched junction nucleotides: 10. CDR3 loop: CASRSSRGDYEQYF. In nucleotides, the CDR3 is TGTGCCAGCCGTAGTTCCCGGGGGGACTACGAGCAGTACTTC.

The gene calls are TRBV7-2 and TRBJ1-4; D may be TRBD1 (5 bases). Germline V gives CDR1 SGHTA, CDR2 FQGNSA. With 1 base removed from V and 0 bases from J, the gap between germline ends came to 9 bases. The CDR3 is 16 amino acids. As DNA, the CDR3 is TGTGCCAGCAGCTTAGTTGCGGGACCAACTAATGAAAAACTGTTTTTT. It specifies CASSLVAGPTNEKLFF.

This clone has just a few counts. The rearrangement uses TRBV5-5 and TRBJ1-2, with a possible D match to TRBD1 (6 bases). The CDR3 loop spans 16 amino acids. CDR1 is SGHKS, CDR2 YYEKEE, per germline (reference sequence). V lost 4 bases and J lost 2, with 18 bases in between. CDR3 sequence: CASSRASQGENYGYTF. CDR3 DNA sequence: TGTGCCAGCAGCCGCGCCTCACAGGGCGAGAACTATGGCTACACCTTC.

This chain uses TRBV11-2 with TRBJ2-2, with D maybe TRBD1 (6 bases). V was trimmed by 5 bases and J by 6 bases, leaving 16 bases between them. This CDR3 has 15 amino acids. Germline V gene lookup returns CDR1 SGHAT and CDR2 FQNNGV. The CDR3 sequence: CASSKQGARSGELFF. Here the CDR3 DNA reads TGTGCCAGCAGCAAACAGGGTGCCCGGTCCGGGGAGCTGTTTTTT.

DNA of the CDR3: TGTGCCAGCAGTTACAGTGAGGGGGAGCTGTTTTTT. Translation: CASSYSEGELFF. This chain uses TRBV6-6 with TRBJ2-2, with D uncertain. CDR1 and CDR2 from the germline V gene are MNHNY and SVGAGI (reference sequence). Deletions cut 2 bases from V and 8 bases from J, with 6 bases between. The CDR3 is 12 residues long.

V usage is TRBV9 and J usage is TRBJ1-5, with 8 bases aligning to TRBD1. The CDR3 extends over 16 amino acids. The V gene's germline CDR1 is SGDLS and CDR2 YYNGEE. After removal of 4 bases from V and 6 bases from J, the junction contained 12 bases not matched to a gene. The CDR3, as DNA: TGTGCCAGCAGCTTGACAGGGGAAGGCATGGGTCAGCCCCAGCATTTT. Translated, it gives CASSLTGEGMGQPQHF.

CDR3 amino acids: CASSAGQGADTQYF. In DNA form, the CDR3 reads TGTGCCAGCAGTGCCGGACAGGGGGCAGATACGCAGTATTTT. This chain connects TRBV6-5 to TRBJ2-3; 10 nucleotides line up with TRBD1. The CDR3 length is 14 residues. V lost 5 bases to trimming and J lost 4 bases; unmatched junction nucleotides: 3. Per the germline V gene, CDR1 is MNHEY and CDR2 is SVGAGI.

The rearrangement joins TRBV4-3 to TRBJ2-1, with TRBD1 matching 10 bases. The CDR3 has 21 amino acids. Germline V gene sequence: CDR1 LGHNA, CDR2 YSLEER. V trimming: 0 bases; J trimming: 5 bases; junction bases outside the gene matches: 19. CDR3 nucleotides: TGCGCCAGCAGCCAAGATCTATATCCCTCATCGTGGGGACAGGGGAACAATGAGCAGTTCTTC. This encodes CASSQDLYPSSWGQGNNEQFF.

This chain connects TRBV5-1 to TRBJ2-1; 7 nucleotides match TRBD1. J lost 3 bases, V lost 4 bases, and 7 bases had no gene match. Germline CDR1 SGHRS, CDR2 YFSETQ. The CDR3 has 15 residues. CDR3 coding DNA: TGCGCCAGCAGCATACAGGGGACCTACTACAATGAGCAGTTCTTC. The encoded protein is CASSIQGTYYNEQFF. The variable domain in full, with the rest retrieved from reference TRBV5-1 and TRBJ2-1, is KAGVTQTPRYLIKTRGQQVTLSCSPISGHRSVSWYQQTPGQGLQFLFEYFSETQRNKGNFPGRFSGRQFSNSRSEMNVSTLELGDSALYLCASSIQGTYYNEQFFGPGTRLTVL.

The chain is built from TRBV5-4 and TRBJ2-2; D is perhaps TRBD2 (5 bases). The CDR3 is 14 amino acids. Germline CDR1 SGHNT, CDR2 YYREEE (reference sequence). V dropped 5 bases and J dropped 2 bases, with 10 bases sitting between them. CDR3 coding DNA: TGTGCCAGCAGGACTCGGGGTAACACCGGGGAGCTGTTTTTT. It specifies CASRTRGNTGELFF.

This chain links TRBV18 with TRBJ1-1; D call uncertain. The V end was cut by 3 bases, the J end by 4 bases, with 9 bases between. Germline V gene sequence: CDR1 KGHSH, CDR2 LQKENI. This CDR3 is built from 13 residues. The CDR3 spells CASSPGIGTEAFF. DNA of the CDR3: TGTGCCAGCTCACCGGGCATCGGCACTGAAGCTTTCTTT.

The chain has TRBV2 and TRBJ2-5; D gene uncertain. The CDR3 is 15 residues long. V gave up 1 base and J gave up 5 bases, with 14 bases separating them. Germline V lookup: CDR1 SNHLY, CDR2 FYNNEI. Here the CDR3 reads CASSEGQLRLETQYF. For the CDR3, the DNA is TGTGCCAGCAGTGAAGGACAATTACGATTGGAGACCCAGTACTTC.

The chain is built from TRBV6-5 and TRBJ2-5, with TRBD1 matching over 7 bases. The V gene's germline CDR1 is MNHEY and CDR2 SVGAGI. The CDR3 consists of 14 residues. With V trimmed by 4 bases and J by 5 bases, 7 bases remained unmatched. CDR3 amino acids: CASSFVTGSETQYF. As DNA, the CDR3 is TGTGCCAGCAGTTTCGTGACAGGGTCGGAGACCCAGTACTTC.

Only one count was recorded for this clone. The CDR3 DNA follows: TGTGCCAGCAGCCCCGCTGATGGAACTAGCGCCTTGCGGGAGCAGTACTTC. This translates into CASSPADGTSALREQYF. The V and J genes are TRBV4-2 and TRBJ2-7; 7 bases fit TRBD2. The CDR3 totals 17 residues. Germline values: CDR1 LGHNA, CDR2 YNFKEQ. Trimming took 4 bases from V and 7 from J; bases not matched to a gene: 19.

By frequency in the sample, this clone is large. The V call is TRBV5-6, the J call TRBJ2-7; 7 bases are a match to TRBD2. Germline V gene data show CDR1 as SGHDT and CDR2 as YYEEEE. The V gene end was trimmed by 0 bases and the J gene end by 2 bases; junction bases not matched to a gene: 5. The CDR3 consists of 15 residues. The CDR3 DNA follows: TGTGCCAGCAGCTTGGGCGGGAGCCTTACCTACGAGCAGTACTTC. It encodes CASSLGGSLTYEQYF.

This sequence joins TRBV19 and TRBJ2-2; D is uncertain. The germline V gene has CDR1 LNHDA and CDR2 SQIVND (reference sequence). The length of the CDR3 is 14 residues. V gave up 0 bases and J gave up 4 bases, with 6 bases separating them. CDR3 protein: CASSIDPSTGELFF. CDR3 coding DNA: TGTGCCAGTAGTATAGACCCGAGCACCGGGGAGCTGTTTTTT.

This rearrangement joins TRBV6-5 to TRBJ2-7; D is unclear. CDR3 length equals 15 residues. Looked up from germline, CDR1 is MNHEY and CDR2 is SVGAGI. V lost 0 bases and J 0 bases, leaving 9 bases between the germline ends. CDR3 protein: CASSYSPERSYEQYF. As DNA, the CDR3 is TGTGCCAGCAGTTACTCGCCAGAGCGCTCCTACGAGCAGTACTTC.

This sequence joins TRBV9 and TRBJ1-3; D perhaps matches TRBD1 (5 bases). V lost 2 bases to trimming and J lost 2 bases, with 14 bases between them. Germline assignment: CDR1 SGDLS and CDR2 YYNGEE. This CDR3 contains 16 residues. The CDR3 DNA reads TGTGCCAGCAGCGTGCGGGGGAGCCCCACTGGAAACACCATATATTTT. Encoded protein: CASSVRGSPTGNTIYF.

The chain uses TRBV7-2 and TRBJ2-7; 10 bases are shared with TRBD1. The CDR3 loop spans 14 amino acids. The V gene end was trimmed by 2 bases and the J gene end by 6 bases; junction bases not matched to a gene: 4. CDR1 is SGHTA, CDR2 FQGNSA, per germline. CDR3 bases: TGTGCCAGCAGCTTACGGACAGGGGGATCCGAGCAGTACTTC. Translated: CASSLRTGGSEQYF.

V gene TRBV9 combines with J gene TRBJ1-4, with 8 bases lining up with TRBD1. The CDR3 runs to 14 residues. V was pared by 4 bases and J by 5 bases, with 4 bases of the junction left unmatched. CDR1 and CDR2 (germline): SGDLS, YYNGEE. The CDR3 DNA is TGTGCCAGCAGCCGAGACAGGGGCAATGAAAAACTGTTTTTT. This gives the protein CASSRDRGNEKLFF.

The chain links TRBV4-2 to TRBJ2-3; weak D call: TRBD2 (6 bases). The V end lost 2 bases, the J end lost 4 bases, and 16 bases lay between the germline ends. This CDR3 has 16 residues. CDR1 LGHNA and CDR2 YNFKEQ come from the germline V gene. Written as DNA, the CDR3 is TGTGCCAGCAGCCAACTTCTGCGCGGGAACTCAGATACGCAGTATTTT. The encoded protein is CASSQLLRGNSDTQYF.

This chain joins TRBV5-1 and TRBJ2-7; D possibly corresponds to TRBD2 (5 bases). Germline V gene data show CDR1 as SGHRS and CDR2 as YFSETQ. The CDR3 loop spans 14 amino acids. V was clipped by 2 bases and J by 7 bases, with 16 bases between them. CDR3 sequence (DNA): TGCGCCAGCAGCTTCGACTATCTAAAAGGGGAGCAGTACTTC. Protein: CASSFDYLKGEQYF.